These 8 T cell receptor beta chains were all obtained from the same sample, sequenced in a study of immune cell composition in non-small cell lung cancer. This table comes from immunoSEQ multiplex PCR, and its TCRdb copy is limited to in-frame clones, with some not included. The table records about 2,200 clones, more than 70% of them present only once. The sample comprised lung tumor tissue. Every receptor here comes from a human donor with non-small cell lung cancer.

The CDR3 is CASSLIGDSNQPQHF. The CDR3 DNA sequence: TGTGCCAGCAGCTTGATCGGGGATAGCAATCAGCCCCAGCATTTT. V usage is TRBV5-6 and J usage is TRBJ1-5, with D unclear. CDR1 and CDR2 from the germline V gene are SGHDT and YYEEEE. Trimming cost V 1 base and J 0 bases, with 8 bases left between them. The CDR3 runs to 15 residues. The whole variable domain, remainder taken from reference TRBV5-6 and TRBJ1-5, is DAGVTQSPTHLIKTRGQQVTLRCSPKSGHDTVSWYQQALGQGPQFIFQYYEEEERQRGNFPDRFSGHQFPNYSSELNVNALLLGDSALYLCASSLIGDSNQPQHFGDGTRLSIL.

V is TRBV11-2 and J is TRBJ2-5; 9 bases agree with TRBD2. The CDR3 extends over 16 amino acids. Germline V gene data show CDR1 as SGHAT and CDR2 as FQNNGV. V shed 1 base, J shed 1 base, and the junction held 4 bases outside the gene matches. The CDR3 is CASSLVGGRAQETQYF. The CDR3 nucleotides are TGTGCCAGCAGCTTAGTCGGCGGGAGGGCCCAAGAGACCCAGTACTTC.

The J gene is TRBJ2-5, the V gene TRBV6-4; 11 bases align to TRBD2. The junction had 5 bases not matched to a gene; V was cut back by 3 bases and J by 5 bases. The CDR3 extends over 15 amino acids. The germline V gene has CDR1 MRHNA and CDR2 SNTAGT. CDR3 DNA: TGTGCCAGCAGTGAGCTAGCGGGGGGCTTGGAGACCCAGTACTTC. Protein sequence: CASSELAGGLETQYF.

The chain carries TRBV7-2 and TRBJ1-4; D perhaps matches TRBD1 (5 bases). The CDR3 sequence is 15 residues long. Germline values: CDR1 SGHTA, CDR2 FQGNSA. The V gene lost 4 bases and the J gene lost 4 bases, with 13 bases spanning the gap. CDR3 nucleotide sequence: TGTGCCAGCAGCTCCGACAGCCCTGTTAATGAAAAACTGTTTTTT. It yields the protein CASSSDSPVNEKLFF.

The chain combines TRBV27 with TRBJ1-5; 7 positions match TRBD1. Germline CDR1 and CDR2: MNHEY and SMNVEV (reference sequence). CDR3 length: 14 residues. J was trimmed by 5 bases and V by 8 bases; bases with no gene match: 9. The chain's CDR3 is CASGWQGEDQPQHF. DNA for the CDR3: TGTGCCAGCGGATGGCAGGGGGAAGATCAGCCCCAGCATTTT.

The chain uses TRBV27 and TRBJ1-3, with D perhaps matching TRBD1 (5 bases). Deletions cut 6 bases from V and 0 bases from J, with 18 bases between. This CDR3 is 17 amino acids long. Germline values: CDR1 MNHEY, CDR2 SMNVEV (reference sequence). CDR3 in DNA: TGTGCCAGCAGCCCATGGGCCGGGGGATCCTCTGGAAACACCATATATTTT. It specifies CASSPWAGGSSGNTIYF.

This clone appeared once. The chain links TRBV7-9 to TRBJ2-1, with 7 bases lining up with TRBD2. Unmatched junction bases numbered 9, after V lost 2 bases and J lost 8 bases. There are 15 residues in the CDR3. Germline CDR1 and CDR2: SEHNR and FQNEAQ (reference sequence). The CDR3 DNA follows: TGTGCCAGCAGCTTATTGGTGGGAGGGCCTGATGAGCAGTTCTTC. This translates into CASSLLVGGPDEQFF.

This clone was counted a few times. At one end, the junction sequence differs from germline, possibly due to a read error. The CDR3 spells CASSRVGQGAYEQYF. Written as DNA, the CDR3 is TGTGCTAGCAGCCGGGTGGGACAGGGGGCGTACGAGCAGTACTTC. The J gene is TRBJ2-7, the V gene TRBV7-7; 12 bases map to TRBD1. CDR1 is SSHAT, CDR2 FNYEAQ, per germline (reference sequence). The CDR3 is made up of 15 amino acids.